The TCR beta chain described here comes from a study of response to subunit inactivated influenza vaccine. Findings and caveats of the study: Authors suggested each seasonal influenza vaccination recruits few new T cells.

The sample holds many counts of this clonotype. Its antigen remains unknown. This CDR3 has 11 amino acids. V lost 5 bases, J lost 3 bases, and 7 bases lay in between. Germline CDR1 is SQVTM and CDR2 is ANQGSEA. TCRdb processed the RT-PCR reads anew with MiXCR; each CDR3 protein has one entry. The sample holds more than 250,000 distinct CDR3 sequences, 21% seen once. The receptor's source is a man between 50 and 70 years old who received an inactivated influenza vaccine. The chain has TRBV29-1 and TRBJ1-2, with D maybe TRBD1 (5 bases). Sequencing used PBMCs from blood, obtained approximately 20 months after vaccination. CDR3 DNA sequence: TGCAGCGTTAGAGGGGACTATGGCTACACCTTC. It is translated as CSVRGDYGYTF.